The 5 T cell receptor beta chains in this list originate from one sample, sequenced in a study of blood T cell repertoires in COVID-19. The data were produced by immunoSEQ multiplex PCR, yet TCRdb's version contains in-frame clones alone and is incomplete. There are under 110,000 clones in the sample; approximately 90% occur only once, and around 16% lies in the top ten. Sequencing input: peripheral blood. The receptors shown here come from a man in his fifties with acute or convalescent COVID-19.

This clone appeared once. This chain links TRBV5-6 with TRBJ1-4; possible D gene TRBD1, 6 bases. The CDR3 totals 16 residues. V was pared by 5 bases and J by 3 bases, with 17 bases between. CDR1 and CDR2 from the germline V gene are SGHDT and YYEEEE. CDR3 nucleotide sequence: TGTGCCAGCAGTTCTTCAACAGGGAGGGCTAATGAAAAACTGTTTTTT. It is translated as CASSSSTGRANEKLFF.

V and J are TRBV5-1 and TRBJ2-2, with 7 positions matching TRBD1. The CDR3 spans 16 residues. CDR1 is SGHRS, CDR2 YFSETQ, per germline. With 4 bases clipped from V and 0 bases from J, the junction kept 6 bases outside the gene matches. CDR3: CASSTGQRSNTGELFF. Written as DNA, the CDR3 is TGCGCCAGCAGCACGGGACAGAGATCGAACACCGGGGAGCTGTTTTTT.

This clone was counted a single time. The J gene is TRBJ1-2, the V gene TRBV6-5; 9 bases align to TRBD1. The V gene end was trimmed by 6 bases and the J gene end by 5 bases; junction bases not matched to a gene: 10. The CDR3 sequence is 15 residues long. Germline V gene lookup returns CDR1 MNHEY and CDR2 SVGAGI. The CDR3 bases are TGTGCCAGCAGCCCGATCGGGACAGGGATGTATGGCTACACCTTC. Its protein product is CASSPIGTGMYGYTF.

The V and J genes are TRBV25-1 and TRBJ1-4; possible D gene TRBD1, 5 bases. V lost 6 bases and J lost 7, with 15 bases in between. This CDR3 is built from 14 residues. From germline, CDR1 is MGHDK and CDR2 SYGVNS. CDR3 protein: CASSRAAGGEKLFF. CDR3 nucleotide sequence: TGTGCCAGCAGCAGGGCAGCCGGGGGTGAAAAACTGTTTTTT. Based on the CDR3 plus reference TRBV25-1 and TRBJ1-4, the full variable domain is EADIYQTPRYLVIGTGKKITLECSQTMGHDKMYWYQQDPGMELHLIHYSYGVNSTEKGDLSSESTVSRIRTEHFPLTLESARPSHTSQYLCASSRAAGGEKLFFGSGTQLSVL.

The rearrangement uses TRBV19 and TRBJ2-2, with 9 nucleotides matching TRBD1. After removal of 5 bases from V and 5 bases from J, the junction contained 9 bases not matched to a gene. This CDR3 comprises 16 residues. In germline, CDR1 is LNHDA, CDR2 SQIVND (reference sequence). CDR3: CASSPGQGTGTGELFF. CDR3 sequence (DNA): TGTGCCAGTAGTCCAGGACAGGGGACGGGGACCGGGGAGCTGTTTTTT. Complete variable domain (other parts from reference TRBV19 and TRBJ2-2): DGGITQSPKYLFRKEGQNVTLSCEQNLNHDAMYWYRQDPGQGLRLIYYSQIVNDFQKGDIAEGYSVSREKKESFPLTVTSAQKNPTAFYLCASSPGQGTGTGELFFGEGSRLTVL.